These T cell receptor beta chains were read from a single sample in a study of T cell responses to AZD1222 COVID-19 vaccine. Sequencing was performed with immunoSEQ multiplex PCR; in TCRdb, only in-frame clones are kept and a portion is missing. Of around 150,000 clones in the sample, just over 90% are singletons; the top ten hold under 1.5%. The source was peripheral blood, collected 28 days after the second AZD1222 dose. The receptors were gathered from an adult who received the AZD1222 COVID-19 vaccine. The CDR3 runs from the conserved cysteine through the conserved F or W. Each record gives: V gene, CDR3 length, J gene, CDR3 protein.

TRBV19	12	TRBJ1-1	CASSIRVTEAFF
TRBV6-5	15	TRBJ2-7	CASRGDSLSSYEQYF
TRBV6-5	10	TRBJ1-2	CASSSVGYTF
TRBV7-8	14	TRBJ1-1	CASSFGREGTEAFF
TRBV2	15	TRBJ2-2	CASSPGLSNTGELFF
TRBV27	14	TRBJ1-1	CASSPGTLNTEAFF
TRBV7-2	14	TRBJ2-5	CASSFYTRRETQYF
TRBV7-2	17	TRBJ2-1	CASSARLAIRGDNEQFF
TRBV11-2	18	TRBJ2-5	CASSWATSGGPQKETQYF
TRBV2	15	TRBJ1-1	CASRPLRDGVGEAFF
TRBV30	13	TRBJ2-5	CAWSPTGGETQYF
TRBV10-3	20	TRBJ1-1	CAISESWTFLAPEMNTEAFF
TRBV29-1	14	TRBJ2-7	CSALAQGLAYEQYF
TRBV27	14	TRBJ2-1	CASSSGTVYNEQFF
TRBV28	14	TRBJ2-5	CASSLGQGRETQYF
TRBV21-1	21	TRBJ2-1	CASIQNTLEASGSPSYNEQFF
TRBV27	17	TRBJ1-2	CASSRGQGASLNYGYTF
TRBV7-9	15	TRBJ2-5	CASSGLGPAPETQYF
TRBV5-5	13	TRBJ2-1	CAGTGGIVGEQFF
TRBV14	12	TRBJ1-2	CASSQDVSGYTF
TRBV5-1	15	TRBJ2-4	CASSLGQGGENIQYF
TRBV12-5	14	TRBJ1-4	CASGLAGGKEKLFF
TRBV14	15	TRBJ1-5	CASPQKGYSNQPQHF
TRBV11-3	14	TRBJ2-7	CASSPSTGGAQQYF
TRBV28	15	TRBJ1-1	CASRWSSWRDTEAFF
TRBV10-3	14	TRBJ1-5	CAISESEGWQPQHF
TRBV15	13	TRBJ1-5	CATGQDPNQPQHF
TRBV6-4	14	TRBJ2-2	CASSDSGNTGELFF
TRBV30	16	TRBJ1-6	CAWGTGYSSYNSPLHF
TRBV10-2	12	TRBJ1-1	CASSDTGSEAFF
TRBV14	15	TRBJ2-5	CASSQDLGDKETQYF
TRBV27	13	TRBJ2-1	CASRPTEIREQFF
TRBV3-1/TRBV3-2	13	TRBJ1-2	CASSVQGHYGYTF
TRBV7-8	16	TRBJ1-6	CASSLSILTDRSPLHF
TRBV6-6	14	TRBJ1-2	CASSSRGDAYGYTF
TRBV3-1/TRBV3-2	12	TRBJ2-1	CASSPTGREQFF
TRBV5-4	15	TRBJ1-1	CASSSRTGLNTEAFF
TRBV15	16	TRBJ1-6	CATSRDRDILNSPLHF
TRBV5-1	15	TRBJ1-4	CASSFQGAGGEKLFF
TRBV7-2	14	TRBJ1-1	CASSLASGNTGAFF
TRBV6-5	13	TRBJ1-4	CASTNRPNEKLFF
TRBV12-3/TRBV12-4	11	TRBJ1-2	CASSRQGGYTF
TRBV2	15	TRBJ1-3	CASSSLGGSGNTIYF